These 9 T cell receptor beta chains originate from one sample sequenced in a study of T cell responses to AZD1222 COVID-19 vaccine. Some clones are missing from TCRdb's copy, which holds only in-frame ones; the method was immunoSEQ multiplex PCR. The data hold over 65,000 clones, with 70% to 90% observed a single time. This sample comprised peripheral blood, obtained on day 0 of AZD1222 vaccination. The receptors shown here come from an adult in good health.

The chain combines TRBV19 with TRBJ1-1; D may be TRBD1 (5 bases). The length of the CDR3 is 18 residues. Between the trimmed V and J ends, which lost 1 base and 0 bases, there was a span of 18 bases. Per the germline V gene, CDR1 is LNHDA and CDR2 is SQIVND (reference sequence). The CDR3 DNA reads as TGTGCCAGTAGTATAGCCGCGCCGACAGCGGGGATGAACACTGAAGCTTTCTTT. As protein: CASSIAAPTAGMNTEAFF.

In this sample, this clone turned up a few times. This chain joins TRBV20-1 and TRBJ2-1, with D uncertain. This CDR3 region has 10 residues. Germline-derived CDR1 and CDR2 are DFQATT and SNEGSKA (reference sequence). Trimming left V 1 base short and J 13 bases short, with 8 bases between. As DNA, the CDR3 is TGCAGTGCTAGAGGGGTCGATCAGTTCTTC. Translating gives CSARGVDQFF.

This rearrangement joins TRBV7-2 to TRBJ2-7; weak D call: TRBD1 (5 bases). V shed 1 base and J shed 2 bases, with 18 bases lying between them. In germline, CDR1 is SGHTA, CDR2 FQGNSA. CDR3 length: 17 residues. The CDR3 bases are TGTGCCAGCAGCTTAGGGTTCCTGGGCAGGGCTACCTACGAGCAGTACTTC. Its translation is CASSLGFLGRATYEQYF.

The chain uses TRBV7-6 and TRBJ2-3, with 13 bases aligning to TRBD2. The germline CDR1 and CDR2 sequences are SGHVS and FNYEAQ. V lost 2 bases and J lost 2; bases outside the gene matches: 4. The CDR3 covers 17 residues. The CDR3 is CASSLRLAGGLTDTQYF. Written as DNA, the CDR3 is TGTGCCAGCAGCTTAAGACTAGCGGGAGGCCTCACAGATACGCAGTATTTT. The entire variable domain, with the rest obtained from reference TRBV7-6 and TRBJ2-3, is as follows: GAGVSQSPRYKVTKRGQDVALRCDPISGHVSLYWYRQALGQGPEFLTYFNYEAQQDKSGLPNDRFSAERPEGSISTLTIQRTEQRDSAMYRCASSLRLAGGLTDTQYFGPGTRLTVL.

CDR3 nucleotide sequence: TGTGCCAGTAGTATGCCCCCGGGAGGTTTGAATGAGCAGTTCTTC. It translates to CASSMPPGGLNEQFF. This chain joins TRBV19 and TRBJ2-1, with 7 bases aligning to TRBD2. Per the germline V gene, CDR1 is LNHDA and CDR2 is SQIVND (reference sequence). CDR3 length: 15 amino acids. V lost 3 bases to trimming and J lost 7 bases; unmatched junction nucleotides: 9.

This chain's CDR3 is CASSLASGRWQETQYF. The CDR3 DNA reads TGCGCCAGCAGCTTGGCTAGCGGGAGATGGCAAGAGACCCAGTACTTC. The chain carries TRBV5-1 and TRBJ2-5; 10 positions match TRBD2. The ends lost 0 bases at V and 2 bases at J; junction bases unmatched: 4. Germline CDR1 reads SGHRS; CDR2 reads YFSETQ. The CDR3 spans 16 residues.

The sample holds one count of this clone. The V call is TRBV29-1, the J call TRBJ1-1; the match to TRBD1 covers 7 bases. The V segment lost 5 bases and the J segment 1 base; nucleotides outside the gene matches: 13. The CDR3 is 16 residues long. CDR1 is SQVTM and CDR2 is ANQGSEA in the germline V gene. This CDR3 is CSVSGTDSTPNTEAFF. The CDR3 region has the DNA TGCAGCGTTTCAGGGACAGACTCTACCCCGAACACTGAAGCTTTCTTT.

This clone was observed a single time. This chain links TRBV5-3 with TRBJ1-6; D might be TRBD1 (5 bases). TRBV5-3 is an ORF for which the function is uncertain. The CDR3 is 14 residues long. V was trimmed by 0 bases and J by 7 bases, leaving 8 bases between them. The CDR3: CARSLGDRNSPLHF. The CDR3 DNA sequence: TGTGCCAGAAGCTTGGGAGACAGAAATTCACCCCTCCACTTT.

V is TRBV7-2 and J is TRBJ2-1; D gene unclear. The V end lost 4 bases, the J end lost 10 bases, and 11 bases lay between the germline ends. Looked up from germline, CDR1 is SGHTA and CDR2 is FQGNSA. This CDR3 region has 12 residues. The CDR3 DNA sequence: TGTGCCAGCAGCTCCGAGGCAGGCGAGCAGTTCTTC. Translated: CASSSEAGEQFF.